These 30 T cell receptor beta chains originate from one sample sequenced in a study of blood T cell repertoires in COVID-19. Here immunoSEQ multiplex PCR was the method, and the copy in TCRdb shows in-frame clones only, minus some. The sample shows about 270,000 clones, approximately 90% of them seen only once. The sample taken for sequencing was PBMCs or T cells enriched from blood (not recorded which). The receptors were gathered from a man aged 40-55 years who had been exposed to COVID-19.

The V and J genes are TRBV7-9 and TRBJ2-7; 9 nucleotides match TRBD2. The CDR3 covers 15 residues. Losses at the gene ends were 5 bases for V and 7 bases for J; bases not matched to a gene: 12. Germline V lookup: CDR1 SEHNR, CDR2 FQNEAQ (reference sequence). The CDR3 protein is CASSGRLAAPEEQYF. As DNA, the CDR3 is TGTGCCAGCAGCGGAAGACTAGCGGCCCCGGAGGAGCAGTACTTC.

V is TRBV7-6 and J is TRBJ1-1; no reliable D call. Germline CDR1 SGHVS, CDR2 FNYEAQ. V gave up 5 bases and J gave up 9 bases, with 7 bases separating them. CDR3 size: 10 residues. The CDR3 DNA reads TGTGCCAGCAGCCTCGTAAAAGCTTTCTTT. This encodes CASSLVKAFF.

This CDR3 reads CATALDTEAFF. The CDR3 nucleotides read TGTGCCACCGCCCTAGACACTGAAGCTTTCTTT. The chain is built from TRBV9 and TRBJ1-1; D unclear. The CDR3 spans 11 residues. The germline V and J ends were trimmed by 9 bases and 3 bases, with 9 bases remaining between them. Germline V gene data show CDR1 as SGDLS and CDR2 as YYNGEE.

The V gene is TRBV5-1, the J gene TRBJ2-1; D gene uncertain. Trimming stripped 2 bases from V and 1 base from J, with 13 bases between. Germline lookup yields CDR1 SGHRS and CDR2 YFSETQ. The CDR3 is 16 amino acids. CDR3: CASSFQAELSYNEQFF. CDR3 nucleotides: TGCGCCAGCAGCTTTCAGGCAGAGTTATCCTACAATGAGCAGTTCTTC.

A note on this clone: One end of the junction is discordant with germline, which a read error may explain. This chain connects TRBV6-1 to TRBJ2-7; 8 bases are a match to TRBD1. In germline, CDR1 is MNHNS, CDR2 SASEGT. The CDR3 is made up of 15 amino acids. The CDR3 protein is CASREGAGGAYEQYF. The CDR3 nucleotides are TGTGCCAGCAGAGAAGGGGCAGGGGGCGCCTACGAGCAGTACTTC.

J is TRBJ2-1 and V is TRBV29-1; D gene unclear. V was trimmed by 3 bases and J by 5 bases, leaving 11 bases between them. The CDR3 has 13 amino acids. CDR1 is SQVTM and CDR2 is ANQGSEA in the germline V gene. This CDR3 reads CSVDVGSDNEQFF. The DNA for the CDR3 is TGCAGCGTTGATGTTGGTTCGGACAATGAGCAGTTCTTC.

V is TRBV9 and J is TRBJ2-3; perhaps TRBD2 as D (6 bases). Trimming shortened V by 3 bases and J by 4 bases, and 18 bases separated the two germline ends. The CDR3 extends over 16 amino acids. Per germline, CDR1 SGDLS and CDR2 YYNGEE. The CDR3 DNA sequence: TGTGCCAGCAGCGCATCTGGGGGGAGTTCGCCAGATACGCAGTATTTT. Its protein product is CASSASGGSSPDTQYF.

The chain links TRBV7-9 to TRBJ2-5; possible D gene TRBD2, 6 bases. This CDR3 has 18 residues. CDR1 and CDR2 from the germline V gene are SEHNR and FQNEAQ (reference sequence). V was shortened by 1 base and J by 2 bases, with 20 bases between the two germline ends. The CDR3 DNA reads as TGTGCCAGCAGCTTAGGCCACGGAGAAACGGGACTTCAAGAGACCCAGTACTTC. As protein: CASSLGHGETGLQETQYF.

This chain connects TRBV5-1 to TRBJ2-3; no definite D call. The germline V gene encodes CDR1 SGHRS and CDR2 YFSETQ. Trimming took 1 base from V and 3 from J, leaving 12 bases between them. This CDR3 contains 15 residues. CDR3 region: CASSLYQVYTDTQYF. The CDR3 nucleotides read TGCGCCAGCAGCTTGTATCAGGTGTATACAGATACGCAGTATTTT.

V usage is TRBV5-1 and J usage is TRBJ1-1, with TRBD1 matching over 7 bases. V lost 0 bases to trimming and J lost 2 bases; unmatched junction nucleotides: 10. In germline, CDR1 is SGHRS, CDR2 YFSETQ. CDR3 length: 17 amino acids. This chain's CDR3 is CASSLVQSGQSNTEAFF. CDR3 sequence (DNA): TGCGCCAGCAGCTTGGTGCAATCGGGACAGTCCAACACTGAAGCTTTCTTT.

CDR3 region: CASSLAGSITDTQYF. The CDR3 coding sequence is TGTGCCAGCAGCTTAGCGGGATCGATCACAGATACGCAGTATTTT. The chain joins TRBV7-3 to TRBJ2-3, with D tentatively TRBD2 (6 bases). The CDR3 is 15 amino acids. Germline CDR1 is SGHTA and CDR2 is FQGTGA. Between the trimmed V and J ends, which lost 2 bases and 2 bases, there was a span of 11 bases.

This chain connects TRBV27 to TRBJ1-5; TRBD1 is a possible D gene (6 bases). The germline V and J ends were trimmed by 4 bases and 7 bases, with 20 bases remaining between them. CDR1 is MNHEY and CDR2 is SMNVEV in the germline V gene (reference sequence). The CDR3 is 16 residues long. The CDR3 region has the DNA TGTGCCAGCAGTTCGACCTCTCGGGGGGCTTGGCAGCCCCAGCATTTT. Amino acids: CASSSTSRGAWQPQHF.

V and J are TRBV28 and TRBJ1-6; 7 positions match TRBD1. Germline trimming cut 2 bases from V and 2 bases from J; bases unmatched to any gene: 3. The CDR3 consists of 16 residues. Germline CDR1 MDHEN, CDR2 SYDVKM. The CDR3 bases are TGTGCCAGCAGTTTAAGGACAGGAACCTATAATTCACCCCTCCACTTT. Protein: CASSLRTGTYNSPLHF.

The chain links TRBV5-6 to TRBJ1-1, with 7 bases lining up with TRBD1. CDR1 SGHDT and CDR2 YYEEEE come from the germline V gene. The CDR3 consists of 14 residues. V trimming: 2 bases; J trimming: 1 base; junction bases outside the gene matches: 2. The CDR3 DNA is TGTGCCAGCAGCTTTGGGACAGCGAACACTGAAGCTTTCTTT. Its protein product is CASSFGTANTEAFF.

This sequence joins TRBV19 and TRBJ2-2; maybe TRBD2 (5 bases). V was clipped by 5 bases and J by 3 bases, with 7 bases between them. This CDR3 has 13 residues. Germline CDR1 LNHDA, CDR2 SQIVND (reference sequence). Written as DNA, the CDR3 is TGTGCCAGTAGTGGAGGTTACACCGGGGAGCTGTTTTTT. It translates to CASSGGYTGELFF.

This chain links TRBV7-9 with TRBJ1-5; 9 bases line up with TRBD1. The CDR3 runs 14 residues. V was clipped by 4 bases and J by 5 bases; unmatched bases: 3. Germline V gene lookup returns CDR1 SEHNR and CDR2 FQNEAQ (reference sequence). As DNA, the CDR3 is TGTGCCAGCAGCTCGGGACAGGGCCATCAGCCCCAGCATTTT. Its translation is CASSSGQGHQPQHF. Complete variable domain (other parts from reference TRBV7-9 and TRBJ1-5): DTGVSQNPRHKITKRGQNVTFRCDPISEHNRLYWYRQTLGQGPEFLTYFQNEAQLEKSRLLSDRFSAERPKGSFSTLEIQRTEQGDSAMYLCASSSGQGHQPQHFGDGTRLSIL.

This rearrangement joins TRBV6-5 to TRBJ1-3; D is unresolved. Germline V gives CDR1 MNHEY, CDR2 SVGAGI. The CDR3 is made up of 15 amino acids. Trimming took off 4 bases at V and 2 bases at J, with 12 bases between the two ends. This CDR3 reads CASSSTGGTGNTIYF. CDR3 nucleotides: TGTGCCAGCAGTTCGACCGGAGGAACTGGAAACACCATATATTTT.

The chain uses TRBV9 and TRBJ1-3; 12 nucleotides align to TRBD1. V gave up 4 bases and J gave up 3 bases; unmatched junction bases: 8. Germline lookup yields CDR1 SGDLS and CDR2 YYNGEE. The CDR3 is made up of 17 amino acids. The CDR3 loop is CASSPPGQGALGNTIYF. DNA of the CDR3: TGTGCCAGCAGCCCCCCGGGACAGGGGGCGCTTGGAAACACCATATATTTT. The whole variable domain, remainder taken from reference TRBV9 and TRBJ1-3, is DSGVTQTPKHLITATGQRVTLRCSPRSGDLSVYWYQQSLDQGLQFLIQYYNGEERAKGNILERFSAQQFPDLHSELNLSSLELGDSALYFCASSPPGQGALGNTIYFGEGSWLTVV.

The rearrangement uses TRBV19 and TRBJ2-1; the match to TRBD2 covers 11 bases. This CDR3 is built from 15 residues. Germline CDR1 LNHDA, CDR2 SQIVND (reference sequence). V shed 6 bases and J 5 bases; nucleotides not matched to a gene: 6. Here the CDR3 reads CASSMGLAVNNEQFF. The CDR3 bases are TGTGCCAGTAGCATGGGACTAGCGGTAAACAATGAGCAGTTCTTC. The variable domain in full, with the rest retrieved from reference TRBV19 and TRBJ2-1, is DGGITQSPKYLFRKEGQNVTLSCEQNLNHDAMYWYRQDPGQGLRLIYYSQIVNDFQKGDIAEGYSVSREKKESFPLTVTSAQKNPTAFYLCASSMGLAVNNEQFFGPGTRLTVL.

The J gene is TRBJ2-1, the V gene TRBV6-1; D is possibly TRBD2 (6 bases). The CDR3 is 16 amino acids. Trimming took off 3 bases at V and 9 bases at J, with 21 bases between the two ends. Germline CDR1 MNHNS, CDR2 SASEGT. The CDR3 bases are TGTGCCAGCAGTGATGGGACTTACCTCACTGCTTCTGAGCAGTTCTTC. Translated: CASSDGTYLTASEQFF.

The CDR3 coding sequence is TGTGCCAGCAGACATAGACAGAACACCGGGGAGCTGTTTTTT. Its protein product is CASRHRQNTGELFF. The J gene is TRBJ2-2, the V gene TRBV5-4; unclear D gene. The CDR3 is 14 amino acids. The ends were cut back, 5 bases at V and 1 base at J, with 9 bases in the middle. CDR1 is SGHNT, CDR2 YYREEE, per germline (reference sequence).

The chain combines TRBV10-3 with TRBJ1-1; the match to TRBD1 covers 8 bases. J gave up 5 bases and V 3 bases, and 2 bases lay outside the gene matches. CDR1 and CDR2 (germline): ENHRY, SYGVKD. The CDR3 spans 13 residues. CDR3 DNA: TGTGCCATCAGTGACAGGGGGCGGACTGAAGCTTTCTTT. Protein sequence: CAISDRGRTEAFF.

The chain combines TRBV14 with TRBJ1-2, with 8 nucleotides matching TRBD1. CDR3 length equals 17 residues. Germline V gene data show CDR1 as SGHDN and CDR2 as FVKESK. V was clipped by 4 bases and J by 4 bases; unmatched bases: 14. CDR3 nucleotides: TGTGCCAGCAGCCCCGGGCAAATGACAGGGGCCCGCTATGGCTACACCTTC. Translating gives CASSPGQMTGARYGYTF.

V gene TRBV7-2 combines with J gene TRBJ2-3, with TRBD2 as a possible D gene (5 bases). This CDR3 is built from 13 residues. V was trimmed by 5 bases and J by 8 bases, leaving 14 bases between them. Germline-derived CDR1 and CDR2 are SGHTA and FQGNSA. CDR3 region: CASSATREGTQYF. The DNA for the CDR3 is TGTGCCAGCAGCGCTACGAGAGAGGGTACGCAGTATTTT.

J is TRBJ2-2 and V is TRBV7-3; D is unclear. This CDR3 contains 13 residues. Trimming took 3 bases from V and 1 from J, leaving 3 bases between them. Germline V gene lookup returns CDR1 SGHTA and CDR2 FQGTGA. DNA of the CDR3: TGTGCCAGCAGCTTCGGGAACACCGGGGAGCTGTTTTTT. Its translation is CASSFGNTGELFF.

This chain connects TRBV24-1 to TRBJ1-1, with TRBD1 matching over 10 bases. The CDR3 covers 13 residues. After removal of 7 bases from V and 6 bases from J, the junction contained 4 bases not matched to a gene. Germline CDR1 reads KGHDR; CDR2 reads SFDVKD. The CDR3 DNA is TGTGCCACCAGGGGACAGGGGCAGGCTGAAGCTTTCTTT. Its protein product is CATRGQGQAEAFF.

The chain couples TRBV27 to TRBJ1-4, with D perhaps matching TRBD1 (5 bases). Looked up from germline, CDR1 is MNHEY and CDR2 is SMNVEV (reference sequence). This CDR3 is 14 amino acids long. Trimming removed 3 bases at V and 3 bases at J, with 8 bases between. The CDR3 here is CASSFAGPNEKLFF. The DNA for the CDR3 is TGTGCCAGCAGTTTCGCAGGGCCTAATGAAAAACTGTTTTTT.

CDR3 protein: CATSRAGEVSNQPQHF. The CDR3 DNA reads as TGTGCCACCAGCAGAGCGGGGGAGGTTTCCAATCAGCCCCAGCATTTT. The chain combines TRBV15 with TRBJ1-5; TRBD1 might be the D (5 bases). The CDR3 extends over 16 amino acids. The V gene's germline CDR1 is LNHNV and CDR2 YYDKDF (reference sequence). With 1 base removed from V and 3 bases from J, the gap between germline ends came to 13 bases.

The chain combines TRBV19 with TRBJ1-2, with 10 bases aligning to TRBD1. In germline, CDR1 is LNHDA, CDR2 SQIVND (reference sequence). CDR3 length: 13 residues. The trim removed 6 bases at V and 6 bases at J, leaving 4 bases unmatched. In nucleotides, the CDR3 is TGTGCCAGTAGGAAGACAGGGGGCGATGGCTACACCTTC. Translating it yields CASRKTGGDGYTF.

The rearrangement links TRBV4-1 to TRBJ1-4; 10 bases map to TRBD1. CDR3 length: 16 amino acids. Germline assignment: CDR1 MGHRA and CDR2 YSYEKL. The J segment lost 5 bases and the V segment lost 2 bases, leaving 5 bases of the junction unmatched. The chain's CDR3 is CASSQNPGQGNEKLFF. The DNA for the CDR3 is TGCGCCAGCAGCCAAAACCCGGGACAGGGGAATGAAAAACTGTTTTTT.